What follows is one T cell receptor (beta chain) and its context. The antigen is not known. The sample comes from a study of T cells in localized non-small cell lung cancer. Regarding the study as a whole: Sequencing was restricted to one tumor region; therefore, heterogeneity remains possible. A median of about 54 of the top 100 tumor clones appeared in adjacent lung, which was paired and uninvolved. A higher density of T cells in blood coincided with extended overall survival.

Repertoires were generated with immunoSEQ multiplex PCR, while TCRdb's copy carries only in-frame clones and drops some. The sample shows 11,000 or so clones, roughly 29% of them seen only once. The length of the CDR3 is 15 residues. CDR1 and CDR2 (germline): ENHRY, SYGVKD. V lost 1 base, J lost 5 bases, and 7 bases stayed unmatched. The sequence derives from a man between 40 and 75 years old with stage I lung adenocarcinoma. The chain couples TRBV10-3 to TRBJ2-5, with 7 bases matching TRBD1. The specimen comprised lung tumor tissue, sampled before any cancer treatment. CDR3 region: CAISEFRGGAETQYF. CDR3 nucleotides: TGTGCCATCAGTGAGTTTAGAGGGGGCGCGGAGACCCAGTACTTC.